The 7 T cell receptor beta chains reported below all come from one sample, sequenced in a study of response to subunit inactivated influenza vaccine. TCRdb called the RT-PCR reads again in MiXCR, with one record for every CDR3 protein. The sample lists about 830,000 distinct CDR3 sequences, 15% to 20% occurring once. The source was PBMCs from blood, collected about 5 days after vaccination. These receptors were obtained from a man in his forties or fifties who received an inactivated influenza vaccine.

This clonotype was found a few times. The chain combines TRBV4-2 with TRBJ1-1, with D possibly matching TRBD1 (5 bases). Germline CDR1 LGHNA, CDR2 YNFKEQ. This CDR3 contains 14 residues. V lost 4 bases, J lost 4 bases, and 13 bases lay in between. CDR3 DNA: TGTGCCAGCAGCCCGGGCCAAGGGGTCACTGAAGCTTTCTTT. This encodes CASSPGQGVTEAFF.

This clonotype was recorded a few times. The chain has TRBV20-1 and TRBJ2-7, with 12 bases fitting TRBD2. CDR1 and CDR2 (germline): DFQATT, SNEGSKA (reference sequence). V gave up 4 bases and J gave up 7 bases; unmatched junction bases: 5. This CDR3 is built from 13 residues. The CDR3, as DNA: TGCAGTGCTACTGGACTAGCGGGGATAGAGCAGTACTTC. Translation: CSATGLAGIEQYF.

This clonotype was picked up one time. The rearrangement links TRBV9 to TRBJ2-1, with no clear D. V was clipped by 3 bases and J by 6 bases, with 7 bases between them. This CDR3 is 12 amino acids long. Looked up from germline, CDR1 is SGDLS and CDR2 is YYNGEE. The CDR3 nucleotides are TGTGCCAGCAGCGCCGACCTCAATGAGCAGTTCTTC. Its translation is CASSADLNEQFF.

This clonotype occurred a few times. The chain employs TRBV12-3 or TRBV12-4 and TRBJ2-7, with 10 bases fitting TRBD1. The V segment lost 3 bases and the J segment 5 bases; nucleotides outside the gene matches: 7. This CDR3 spans 15 amino acids. The CDR3 reads CASSFTGQGIDEQYF. The CDR3, as DNA: TGTGCCAGCAGTTTTACGGGACAGGGGATCGACGAGCAGTACTTC.

The rearrangement links TRBV18 to TRBJ1-1; D gene unclear. The V gene's germline CDR1 is KGHSH and CDR2 LQKENI. The CDR3 covers 13 residues. Between the trimmed V and J ends, which lost 3 bases and 5 bases, there was a span of 10 bases. In DNA, the CDR3 is TGTGCCAGCTCACCGCAGCCCTCGACTGAAGCTTTCTTT. It is translated as CASSPQPSTEAFF.

The chain combines TRBV30 with TRBJ2-5; perhaps TRBD1 as D (5 bases). Per the germline V gene, CDR1 is GTSNPN and CDR2 is SVGIG (reference sequence). The CDR3 consists of 15 residues. V was pared by 8 bases and J by 4 bases, with 23 bases between. This chain's CDR3 is CAGERPQVEPETQYF. In DNA form, the CDR3 reads TGTGCCGGGGAAAGACCACAGGTCGAACCAGAGACCCAGTACTTC.

The J gene is TRBJ2-5, the V gene TRBV11-2, with a tentative D call TRBD1 (5 bases). The germline CDR1 and CDR2 sequences are SGHAT and FQNNGV. With 4 bases removed from V and 3 bases from J, the gap between germline ends came to 18 bases. There are 16 residues in the CDR3. As DNA, the CDR3 is TGTGCCAGCAGCTCCCGTGACTGGGGCTACAAAGAGACCCAGTACTTC. This encodes CASSSRDWGYKETQYF.